These T cell receptor beta chains were read from a single sample in a study of shared clonotypes between healthy human individuals. Assay used: immunoSEQ multiplex PCR; TCRdb lists only in-frame clones, some missing. The sample holds fewer than 600,000 clones, 70% to 80% seen once. The sample consisted of PBMCs. Receptors originate from a woman in her thirties or forties in good health. Some clones in this sample may be carry-over from other donors' samples. CDR3s include the opening cysteine and the closing phenylalanine or tryptophan. Each record gives: D gene, J gene, clone size, V gene, CDR3 protein, CDR3 DNA. D genes are given only for firm matches. Part of the rows lack a size; the others show once, few, many or a class for expanded clones.

d_call: -; j_call: TRBJ2-7; clone_size: once; v_call: TRBV29-1; cdr3_aa: CSVTPYGGTYEQYF; cdr3_nt: TGCAGCGTGACCCCCTACGGGGGCACCTACGAGCAGTACTTC
d_call: -; j_call: TRBJ2-7; clone_size: -; v_call: TRBV4-3; cdr3_aa: CASSQGVNSYEQYF; cdr3_nt: TGCGCCAGCAGCCAAGGGGTAAACTCCTACGAGCAGTACTTC
d_call: -; j_call: TRBJ1-2; clone_size: -; v_call: TRBV20-1; cdr3_aa: CSAPNYVYTF; cdr3_nt: TGCAGTGCTCCAAACTATGTCTACACCTTC
d_call: TRBD2; j_call: TRBJ2-7; clone_size: -; v_call: TRBV27; cdr3_aa: CASSFLASGLSYEQYF; cdr3_nt: TGTGCCAGCAGTTTTCTGGCTAGCGGGCTCTCCTACGAGCAGTACTTC
d_call: -; j_call: TRBJ2-6; clone_size: -; v_call: TRBV27; cdr3_aa: CASSLRGGQIFSGANVLTF; cdr3_nt: TGTGCCAGCTCCCTTCGGGGTGGACAGATCTTTTCTGGGGCCAACGTCCTGACTTTC
d_call: -; j_call: TRBJ1-1; clone_size: -; v_call: TRBV6-5; cdr3_aa: CASSLTGNTEAFF; cdr3_nt: TGTGCCAGCTCCTTGACAGGGAACACTGAAGCTTTCTTT
d_call: -; j_call: TRBJ1-4; clone_size: -; v_call: TRBV27; cdr3_aa: CASSPGQWTSNEKLFF; cdr3_nt: TGTGCCAGCAGTCCCGGACAGTGGACCTCAAATGAAAAACTGTTTTTT
d_call: -; j_call: TRBJ1-2; clone_size: many; v_call: TRBV6-4; cdr3_aa: CASSDSAESYGYTF; cdr3_nt: TGTGCCAGCAGTGACTCGGCTGAATCCTATGGCTACACCTTC
d_call: -; j_call: TRBJ2-1; clone_size: once; v_call: TRBV19; cdr3_aa: CASSTGFDEQFF; cdr3_nt: TGTGCCAGTAGTACAGGGTTTGATGAGCAGTTCTTC
d_call: TRBD2; j_call: TRBJ2-3; clone_size: many; v_call: TRBV6-1; cdr3_aa: CASSDGAGSTDTQYF; cdr3_nt: TGTGCCAGCAGTGACGGAGCGGGAAGCACAGATACGCAGTATTTT
d_call: -; j_call: TRBJ2-7; clone_size: -; v_call: TRBV27; cdr3_aa: CASSLGGGEQYF; cdr3_nt: TGTGCCAGCAGTTTGGGAGGGGGCGAGCAGTACTTC
d_call: -; j_call: TRBJ2-1; clone_size: -; v_call: TRBV28; cdr3_aa: CASSPLGGLPYNEQFF; cdr3_nt: TGTGCCAGCAGTCCTCTCGGGGGACTCCCCTACAATGAGCAGTTCTTC
d_call: -; j_call: TRBJ1-1; clone_size: -; v_call: TRBV2; cdr3_aa: CASLPTENTEAFF; cdr3_nt: TGTGCCAGCCTTCCAACAGAGAACACTGAAGCTTTCTTT
d_call: -; j_call: TRBJ2-2; clone_size: -; v_call: TRBV5-1; cdr3_aa: CASSLIQGNTGELFF; cdr3_nt: TGCGCCAGCAGCCTTATACAGGGTAACACCGGGGAGCTGTTTTTT
d_call: TRBD1; j_call: TRBJ2-2; clone_size: -; v_call: TRBV19; cdr3_aa: CASRDRTRTGELFF; cdr3_nt: TGTGCCAGTAGGGACAGGACCCGGACCGGGGAGCTGTTTTTT
d_call: -; j_call: TRBJ2-3; clone_size: -; v_call: TRBV7-7; cdr3_aa: CASSLGRDSRDTQYF; cdr3_nt: TGTGCTAGCAGCTTAGGGCGGGACTCGAGGGATACGCAGTATTTT
d_call: -; j_call: TRBJ1-4; clone_size: -; v_call: TRBV7-9; cdr3_aa: CASSLVDSIGDGLFF; cdr3_nt: TGTGCCAGCAGCTTAGTTGACAGTATCGGGGACGGGCTGTTTTTT
d_call: -; j_call: TRBJ2-7; clone_size: -; v_call: TRBV28; cdr3_aa: CASSSPSTVLGYEQYF; cdr3_nt: TGTGCCAGCAGTTCCCCGTCGACAGTGCTAGGGTACGAGCAGTACTTC
d_call: -; j_call: TRBJ1-6; clone_size: -; v_call: TRBV5-1; cdr3_aa: CASSLARDNSPLHF; cdr3_nt: TGCGCCAGCAGCTTGGCACGGGATAATTCACCCCTCCACTTT
d_call: -; j_call: TRBJ2-1; clone_size: -; v_call: TRBV9; cdr3_aa: CASSPLTPRPDNEQFF; cdr3_nt: TGTGCCAGCAGCCCTCTGACTCCCCGCCCCGACAATGAGCAGTTCTTC
d_call: TRBD2; j_call: TRBJ2-1; clone_size: once; v_call: TRBV7-2; cdr3_aa: CASSLTSGRVDEQFF; cdr3_nt: TGTGCCAGCAGCTTAACTAGCGGGAGGGTCGATGAGCAGTTCTTC
d_call: TRBD2; j_call: TRBJ2-1; clone_size: -; v_call: TRBV15; cdr3_aa: CATSRAPGLASSGPYNEQFF; cdr3_nt: TGTGCCACCAGCAGAGCCCCGGGACTAGCATCGTCAGGCCCCTACAATGAGCAGTTCTTC
d_call: -; j_call: TRBJ2-1; clone_size: -; v_call: TRBV7-9; cdr3_aa: CASSPFMGLLYNEQFF; cdr3_nt: TGTGCCAGCAGCCCTTTTATGGGACTTCTCTACAATGAGCAGTTCTTC
d_call: -; j_call: TRBJ2-6; clone_size: -; v_call: TRBV7-6; cdr3_aa: CASSFLLPRASGANVLTF; cdr3_nt: TGTGCCAGCAGCTTTTTGCTCCCCCGGGCTTCTGGGGCCAACGTCCTGACTTTC
d_call: TRBD1; j_call: TRBJ2-1; clone_size: few; v_call: TRBV9; cdr3_aa: CASTKDVQGSEQFF; cdr3_nt: TGTGCCAGCACTAAAGACGTACAGGGGAGTGAGCAGTTCTTC
d_call: -; j_call: TRBJ1-5; clone_size: -; v_call: TRBV19; cdr3_aa: CASMGNGRPQHF; cdr3_nt: TGTGCCAGTATGGGGAATGGACGGCCCCAGCATTTT
d_call: TRBD1; j_call: TRBJ1-4; clone_size: -; v_call: TRBV2; cdr3_aa: CASKNQGGDEKLFF; cdr3_nt: TGTGCCAGCAAAAACCAGGGGGGGGATGAAAAACTGTTTTTT
d_call: TRBD2; j_call: TRBJ2-7; clone_size: once; v_call: TRBV14; cdr3_aa: CASSVRKGTSDSYEQYF; cdr3_nt: TGTGCCAGCAGCGTAAGAAAGGGGACTAGCGACTCCTACGAGCAGTACTTC
d_call: -; j_call: TRBJ1-1; clone_size: -; v_call: TRBV9; cdr3_aa: CASSVATGNTEAFF; cdr3_nt: TGTGCCAGCAGCGTAGCGACAGGGAACACTGAAGCTTTCTTT
d_call: -; j_call: TRBJ2-1; clone_size: once; v_call: TRBV18; cdr3_aa: CASSAIYNEQFF; cdr3_nt: TGTGCCAGCTCAGCCATATACAATGAGCAGTTCTTC
d_call: -; j_call: TRBJ1-3; clone_size: -; v_call: TRBV7-2; cdr3_aa: CASSPRVTNSGNTIYF; cdr3_nt: TGTGCCAGCAGCCCAAGGGTAACCAACTCTGGAAACACCATATATTTT
d_call: -; j_call: TRBJ2-7; clone_size: -; v_call: TRBV5-4; cdr3_aa: CASSLLGYEQYF; cdr3_nt: TGTGCCAGCAGCTTGTTGGGCTACGAGCAGTACTTC